This T cell receptor beta chain was identified during a study of blood T cells in healthy people across ages. Study-level background: About one barcoded beta molecule per two T cells was the capture yield of template switching. Study-wide results and caveats: There was no known CMV status for donors, so expanded clonotype changes were possibly confounded. Naive T cell percentage strongly correlated with TCR beta diversity.

This clonotype occurred a few times. Its matching antigen is unknown. A second about 6 to 12 cycle PCR used barcoded and J-beta primers. Sequencing of every sample gave 2.5 million or more CDR3-containing paired-end reads. TCRdb reanalysed the 5' RACE reads using MiXCR and keeps one entry per CDR3 protein. Altogether some 1.5 million distinct CDR3 sequences are present, about 28% being singletons, with the ten largest covering 7.7%. This TCR was recovered from a woman younger than 45 in good health. Material: blood.

The CDR3 DNA sequence: TGTGCCAGCAGCTTGGAGGCTAAGGGAGAGACCCAGTACTTC. This sequence encodes CASSLEAKGETQYF. The chain combines TRBV7-9 with TRBJ2-5; TRBD2 is a possible D gene (5 bases). CDR1 is SEHNR, CDR2 FQNEAQ, per germline (reference sequence). The CDR3 sequence is 14 residues long. Between the trimmed V and J ends, which lost 3 bases and 4 bases, there was a span of 12 bases.